This T cell receptor beta chain was sequenced during a study of cytomegalovirus exposure and HLA in healthy donors. Germline V CDR1 and CDR2: MNHEY, SMNVEV (reference sequence). The CDR3 is made up of 14 amino acids. 13 Jbeta primers and 60 Vbeta primers were used for the PCR. The protocol was immunoSEQ multiplex PCR, while the TCRdb copy is restricted to in-frame clones and leaves out a portion. The sample consists of 150,000 to 200,000 clones, almost 85% of them appearing once. The origin of this receptor is a boy aged 2 to 10 in good health and CMV-seronegative. The rearrangement joins TRBV27 to TRBJ2-5; TRBD1 agrees at 7 bases. The DNA matches TRBJ2-7 better at its end, which makes the J call doubtful. The sample comprised PBMCs. CDR3 nucleotides: TGTGCCAGCAGTCCCCAGGGGGAGACCTACGAGCAGTACTTC. It yields the protein CASSPQGETYEQYF.